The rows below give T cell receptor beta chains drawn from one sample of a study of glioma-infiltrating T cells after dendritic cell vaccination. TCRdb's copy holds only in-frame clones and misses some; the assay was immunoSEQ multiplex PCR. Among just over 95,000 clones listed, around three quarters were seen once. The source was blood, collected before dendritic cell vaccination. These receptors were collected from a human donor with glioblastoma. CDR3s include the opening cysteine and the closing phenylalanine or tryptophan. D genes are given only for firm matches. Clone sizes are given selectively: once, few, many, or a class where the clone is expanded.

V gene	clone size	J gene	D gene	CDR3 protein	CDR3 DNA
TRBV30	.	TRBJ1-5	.	CAWSVSGGTNQPQHF	TGTGCCTGGAGTGTATCGGGGGGCACCAATCAGCCCCAGCATTTT
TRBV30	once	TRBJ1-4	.	CAWSGLGASEKLFF	TGTGCCTGGAGTGGACTAGGGGCGTCGGAAAAACTGTTTTTT
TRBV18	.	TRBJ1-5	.	CASSPPGDQPQHF	TGTGCCAGCTCACCACCGGGCGATCAGCCCCAGCATTTT
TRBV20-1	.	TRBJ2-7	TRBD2	CSASSREGQYF	TGCAGTGCTAGTTCGCGGGAGGGACAGTACTTC
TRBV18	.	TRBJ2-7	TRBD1	CASSPPGRGEQYF	TGTGCCAGCTCACCACCGGGCAGGGGGGAGCAGTACTTC
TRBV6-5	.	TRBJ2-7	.	CASSRLPSYEQYF	TGTGCCAGCAGCCGACTACCGTCCTACGAGCAGTACTTC
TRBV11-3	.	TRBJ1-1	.	CASSLGGTANTEAFF	TGTGCCAGCAGCTTAGGTGGAACAGCGAACACTGAAGCTTTCTTT
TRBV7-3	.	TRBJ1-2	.	CASSPRGDYGYTF	TGTGCCAGCAGCCCTCGGGGTGACTATGGCTACACCTTC
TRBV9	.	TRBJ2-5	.	CASSVDVRPETQYF	TGTGCCAGCAGCGTAGACGTCAGGCCAGAGACCCAGTACTTC
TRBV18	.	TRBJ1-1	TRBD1	CASSPGQDRFSEAFF	TGTGCCAGCTCACCCGGACAGGACAGGTTCTCTGAAGCTTTCTTT
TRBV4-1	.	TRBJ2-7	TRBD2	CASSATPGGNEQYF	TGCGCCAGCAGCGCTACCCCCGGGGGGAACGAGCAGTACTTC
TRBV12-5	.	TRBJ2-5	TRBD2	CASGSALAGGPYQETQYF	TGTGCTAGTGGTTCCGCATTAGCGGGGGGGCCCTACCAAGAGACCCAGTACTTC
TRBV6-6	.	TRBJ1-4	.	CASRDGGANEKLFF	TGTGCCAGCAGAGATGGGGGCGCAAATGAAAAACTGTTTTTT
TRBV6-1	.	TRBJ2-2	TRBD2	CASSATSGKSGELFF	TGTGCCAGCAGCGCCACTAGCGGGAAATCCGGGGAGCTGTTTTTT
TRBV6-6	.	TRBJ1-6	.	CASSYSELNSPLHF	TGTGCCAGCAGTTACTCTGAGCTAAATTCACCCCTCCACTTT
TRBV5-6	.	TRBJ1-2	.	CASSLGFGYGYTF	TGTGCCAGCAGCCTAGGTTTCGGGTATGGCTACACCTTC
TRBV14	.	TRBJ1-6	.	CASREYYNSPLHF	TGTGCCAGCAGGGAGTACTATAATTCACCCCTCCACTTT
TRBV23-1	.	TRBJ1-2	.	CASSREGGKHNYGYTF	TGCGCCAGCAGCCGAGAGGGGGGGAAACATAACTATGGCTACACCTTC
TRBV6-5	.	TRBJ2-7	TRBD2	CASSYAGGFYEQYF	TGTGCCAGCAGTTACGCGGGGGGCTTCTACGAGCAGTACTTC
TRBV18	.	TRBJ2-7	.	CASSPSLAYEQYF	TGTGCCAGCTCACCATCCCTAGCCTACGAGCAGTACTTC
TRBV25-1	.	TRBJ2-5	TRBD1	CASSLPRGYQETQYF	TGTGCCAGCAGTCTGCCCAGGGGGTACCAAGAGACCCAGTACTTC
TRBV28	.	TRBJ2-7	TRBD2	CASSWTTSGDSYEQYF	TGTGCCAGCAGTTGGACGACTAGCGGAGATTCCTACGAGCAGTACTTC
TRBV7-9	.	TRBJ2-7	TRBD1	CASSFPGQRSYEQYF	TGTGCCAGCAGCTTCCCGGGACAGAGGTCCTACGAGCAGTACTTC
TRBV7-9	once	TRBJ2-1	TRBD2	CASSGGLAGPYNEQFF	TGTGCCAGCAGCGGGGGACTAGCGGGGCCCTACAATGAGCAGTTCTTC
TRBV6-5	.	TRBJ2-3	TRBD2	CASKRGAGNTDTQYF	TGTGCCAGCAAGCGCGGAGCGGGAAACACAGATACGCAGTATTTT
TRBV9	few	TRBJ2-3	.	CASSLRLSPDTQYF	TGTGCCAGCAGCCTTCGATTAAGCCCAGATACGCAGTATTTT
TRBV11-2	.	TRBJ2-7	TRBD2	CASSLAGASGWYEQYF	TGTGCCAGCAGCTTAGCTGGGGCTAGCGGGTGGTACGAGCAGTACTTC
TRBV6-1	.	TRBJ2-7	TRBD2	CETRRGGTYEQYF	TGTGAGACAAGACGGGGGGGTACCTACGAGCAGTACTTC
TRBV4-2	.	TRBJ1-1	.	CASSQDEVNTEAFF	TGTGCCAGCAGCCAAGATGAGGTGAACACTGAAGCTTTCTTT
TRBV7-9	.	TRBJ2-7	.	CASSLAGNPYEQYF	TGTGCCAGCAGCTTAGCGGGCAACCCCTACGAGCAGTACTTC
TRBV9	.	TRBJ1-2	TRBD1	CASSQLPGQGIGYTF	TGTGCCAGCTCCCAACTACCGGGACAGGGAATCGGCTACACCTTC
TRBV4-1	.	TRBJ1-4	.	CASSKQGREVFF	TGCGCCAGCAGCAAACAAGGTCGGGAGGTGTTTTTT
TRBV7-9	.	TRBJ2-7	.	CASSFGGFYEQYF	TGTGCCAGCAGCTTCGGCGGGTTCTACGAGCAGTACTTC
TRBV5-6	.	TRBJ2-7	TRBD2	CASRHSGGREQYF	TGTGCCAGCAGACACAGCGGGGGCCGCGAGCAGTACTTC
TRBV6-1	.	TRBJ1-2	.	CASSESSGLGGNGYTF	TGTGCCAGCAGTGAAAGTTCGGGGTTGGGCGGAAATGGCTACACCTTC
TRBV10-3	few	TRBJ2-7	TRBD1	CAIGTVTYEQYF	TGTGCCATCGGGACAGTGACCTACGAGCAGTACTTC
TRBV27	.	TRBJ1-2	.	CASSLAPDNYGYTF	TGTGCCAGCAGTTTGGCACCAGATAACTATGGCTACACCTTC
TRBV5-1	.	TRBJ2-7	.	CASSRHSEGEQYF	TGCGCCAGCAGCCGTCATAGCGAAGGCGAGCAGTACTTC
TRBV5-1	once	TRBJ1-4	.	CASSLGQATNEKLFF	TGCGCCAGCAGCTTGGGACAGGCTACTAATGAAAAACTGTTTTTT
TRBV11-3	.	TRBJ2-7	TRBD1	CASSLGGQEYEQYF	TGTGCCAGCAGCTTAGGGGGACAGGAGTACGAGCAGTACTTC
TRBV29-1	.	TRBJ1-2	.	CSALPYLDGYTF	TGCAGCGCACTCCCATATCTGGATGGCTACACCTTC
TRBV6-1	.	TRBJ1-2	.	CASTDIGNGYTF	TGTGCCAGCACCGATATCGGGAATGGCTACACCTTC
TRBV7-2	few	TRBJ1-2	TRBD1	CASGLGTAIYGYTF	TGTGCCAGCGGGCTTGGGACAGCAATCTATGGCTACACCTTC
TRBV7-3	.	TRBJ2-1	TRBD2	CASSLKYAGLAYNEQFF	TGTGCCAGCAGCCTAAAGTATGCGGGACTAGCTTACAATGAGCAGTTCTTC
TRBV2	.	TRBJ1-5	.	CASSEGGRAQPQHF	TGTGCCAGCAGTGAAGGGGGCAGGGCCCAGCCCCAGCATTTT
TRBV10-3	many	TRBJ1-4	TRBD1	CAISPEGAEGKLFF	TGTGCCATCAGTCCGGAGGGGGCGGAAGGAAAACTGTTTTTT
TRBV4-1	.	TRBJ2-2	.	CASSQGGGPTGELFF	TGCGCCAGCAGCCAAGGTGGGGGCCCTACCGGGGAGCTGTTTTTT
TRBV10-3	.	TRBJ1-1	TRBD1	CAISEIGTGGTEAFF	TGTGCCATCAGTGAGATTGGGACAGGGGGGACTGAAGCTTTCTTT
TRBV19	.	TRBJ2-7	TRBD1	CASSFDRGYEQYF	TGTGCCAGTAGTTTTGACAGGGGCTACGAGCAGTACTTC
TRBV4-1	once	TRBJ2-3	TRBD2	CASGQAVTSGGTDTQYF	TGCGCCAGCGGCCAAGCAGTGACTAGCGGGGGCACAGATACGCAGTATTTT